These 10 T cell receptor beta chains originate from one sample sequenced in a study of T cell responses to AZD1222 COVID-19 vaccine. Generated by immunoSEQ multiplex PCR, the TCRdb table keeps only in-frame clones and is missing some. This table holds 150,000 to 200,000 clones, 85% to 95% found once. This material consisted of peripheral blood, taken on day 0 of AZD1222 vaccination. These receptors came from an adult in good health.

The rearrangement joins TRBV2 to TRBJ1-5; possibly TRBD1 for D (5 bases). V lost 4 bases, J lost 7 bases, and 11 bases lay in between. From germline, CDR1 is SNHLY and CDR2 FYNNEI. The CDR3 is 13 residues long. In DNA form, the CDR3 reads TGTGCCAGCAGTGCGGGGGTGGAGCAGCCCCAGCATTTT. Amino acid sequence: CASSAGVEQPQHF.

This clone turned up a few times. The rearrangement uses TRBV18 and TRBJ1-6, with 7 bases aligning to TRBD1. V dropped 5 bases and J dropped 7; count of bases not matched to a gene: 5. CDR1 and CDR2 from the germline V gene are KGHSH and LQKENI. The CDR3 is 14 amino acids. The CDR3 loop is CASSSTGDNSPLHF. CDR3 bases: TGTGCCAGCTCATCCACAGGGGACAATTCACCCCTCCACTTT. The whole variable domain, remainder taken from reference TRBV18 and TRBJ1-6, is NAGVMQNPRHLVRRRGQEARLRCSPMKGHSHVYWYRQLPEEGLKFMVYLQKENIIDESGMPKERFSAEFPKEGPSILRIQQVVRGDSAAYFCASSSTGDNSPLHFGNGTRLTVT.

The chain recombines TRBV7-8 with TRBJ1-5; 7 positions agree with TRBD1. CDR1 SGHVS and CDR2 FQNEAQ come from the germline V gene. The length of the CDR3 is 16 residues. Unmatched junction bases numbered 7, after V lost 2 bases and J lost 3 bases. CDR3 DNA: TGTGCCAGCAGCTTACAGGGGGGGGAGGTCAATCAGCCCCAGCATTTT. Amino acid sequence: CASSLQGGEVNQPQHF.

Points on this clone: Germline is not matched at one junction end, which may reflect a read error. The chain has TRBV7-9 and TRBJ2-1, with unresolved D. CDR1 is SEHNR and CDR2 is FQNEAQ in the germline V gene (reference sequence). The CDR3 runs 15 residues. The CDR3 DNA follows: TGTGCCAGCAGCTTAGAGATGGCCTCCCACAATGAGCAGTTCTTC. The encoded protein is CASSLEMASHNEQFF.

The gene calls are TRBV15 and TRBJ1-2; D unresolved. Trimming took 0 bases from V and 8 from J, leaving 19 bases between them. Germline lookup yields CDR1 LNHNV and CDR2 YYDKDF (reference sequence). This CDR3 region has 16 residues. The CDR3 coding sequence is TGTGCCACCAGCAGAGATCTTCGGTCGGGATCCTGGGGCTACACCTTC. This gives the protein CATSRDLRSGSWGYTF.

The chain has TRBV5-6 and TRBJ1-2; 7 nucleotides align to TRBD1. Germline trimming cut 4 bases from V and 6 bases from J; bases unmatched to any gene: 9. The CDR3 length is 14 residues. CDR1 and CDR2 from the germline V gene are SGHDT and YYEEEE. The CDR3 region has the DNA TGTGCCAGCAGCCCGGTCAGGGGGTCCGATGGCTACACCTTC. Amino acid sequence: CASSPVRGSDGYTF.

The V call is TRBV5-5, the J call TRBJ2-7; 11 bases align to TRBD2. Germline V gene lookup returns CDR1 SGHKS and CDR2 YYEKEE (reference sequence). Losses at the gene ends were 0 bases for V and 7 bases for J; bases not matched to a gene: 9. The CDR3 length is 16 residues. For the CDR3, the DNA is TGTGCCAGCAGCTTGGAAGTAGCGGGAGGGCCTCGGGAGCAGTACTTC. This encodes CASSLEVAGGPREQYF. Full variable domain (rest looked up from reference TRBV5-5 and TRBJ2-7): DAGVTQSPTHLIKTRGQQVTLRCSPISGHKSVSWYQQVLGQGPQFIFQYYEKEERGRGNFPDRFSARQFPNYSSELNVNALLLGDSALYLCASSLEVAGGPREQYFGPGTRLTVT.

The chain carries TRBV30 and TRBJ1-1; D might be TRBD1 (5 bases). V lost 1 base to trimming and J lost 9 bases, with 21 bases between them. The CDR3 consists of 15 residues. The germline V gene encodes CDR1 GTSNPN and CDR2 SVGIG (reference sequence). CDR3 loop: CAWSASSGTGDKAFF. CDR3 DNA: TGTGCCTGGAGTGCCTCTTCCGGGACTGGGGATAAAGCTTTCTTT.

This clone was seen a single time. The rearrangement links TRBV5-4 to TRBJ1-6; D is unresolved. This CDR3 has 14 residues. Germline V gene lookup returns CDR1 SGHNT and CDR2 YYREEE (reference sequence). V was clipped by 4 bases and J by 6 bases, with 11 bases between them. DNA for the CDR3: TGTGCCAGCAGCATACGGGATATTAATTCACCCCTCCACTTT. Protein sequence: CASSIRDINSPLHF.

This chain joins TRBV6-5 and TRBJ1-5; the D gene is possibly TRBD1 (5 bases). The germline V gene encodes CDR1 MNHEY and CDR2 SVGAGI. V was pared by 11 bases and J by 2 bases, with 10 bases between. This CDR3 is 12 amino acids long. The CDR3 sequence: CAGGVGNQPQHF. As DNA, the CDR3 is TGTGCCGGGGGGGTTGGCAATCAGCCCCAGCATTTT.